Presented here are 20 T cell receptor beta chains from one specimen sequenced in a study of T cell repertoires in cytomegalovirus infection. Via MiXCR, TCRdb re-called the reads, giving one row per CDR3 protein. The repertoire includes roughly 720,000 distinct CDR3 sequences, less than 40% of them detected once, and roughly 2.9% sits in the top ten. Sequenced input: PBMCs. All receptors derive from a human donor in good health (CMV status not recorded). Some clones in this sample may be carry-over from other donors' samples.

This sequence joins TRBV6-1 and TRBJ2-1; 10 bases fit TRBD2. The ends lost 10 bases at V and 6 bases at J; junction bases unmatched: 6. Germline values: CDR1 MNHNS, CDR2 SASEGT. CDR3 length: 13 amino acids. In DNA form, the CDR3 reads TGTGCCACCGCTAGCGGGAGTGTCAATGAGCAGTTCTTC. As protein: CATASGSVNEQFF.

In its sample, this clonotype was seen a few times. The chain combines TRBV4-1 with TRBJ2-3; the D is unclear. CDR1 is MGHRA and CDR2 is YSYEKL in the germline V gene. The CDR3 totals 14 residues. V dropped 0 bases and J dropped 5 bases, with 9 bases sitting between them. DNA of the CDR3: TGCGCCAGCAGCCAAGACCAAGGACGAGATACGCAGTATTTT. It encodes CASSQDQGRDTQYF.

V is TRBV12-3 or TRBV12-4 and J is TRBJ1-5, with D perhaps matching TRBD1 (5 bases). Trimming left V 6 bases short and J 5 bases short, with 17 bases between. The CDR3 extends over 15 amino acids. The CDR3 coding sequence is TGTGCCAGCAGCACTGGGGGTTTTCGGTATCAGCCCCAGCATTTT. It specifies CASSTGGFRYQPQHF.

This clonotype was detected only once. The rearrangement links TRBV6-6 to TRBJ1-1; possibly TRBD1 for D (6 bases). The CDR3 length is 19 residues. Germline-derived CDR1 and CDR2 are MNHNY and SVGAGI (reference sequence). V was clipped by 5 bases and J by 2 bases, with 27 bases between them. The CDR3 is CASSLRGGFDPYGNTEAFF. The CDR3 DNA sequence: TGTGCCAGCAGTCTACGGGGGGGCTTCGATCCGTATGGCAACACTGAAGCTTTCTTT.

The rearrangement uses TRBV27 and TRBJ2-7; TRBD1 might be the D (6 bases). CDR1 is MNHEY and CDR2 is SMNVEV in the germline V gene (reference sequence). V was clipped by 6 bases and J by 3 bases, with 21 bases between them. The length of the CDR3 is 16 residues. In DNA form, the CDR3 reads TGTGCCAGCAGCCCTGCCTCAGGGGTTCTCCTCTACGAGCAGTACTTC. Translation gives CASSPASGVLLYEQYF.

This clonotype has a single count. CDR3 protein: CSVEEPDRVDYGYTF. CDR3 sequence (DNA): TGCAGCGTTGAAGAACCCGACAGGGTGGACTATGGCTACACCTTC. This rearrangement joins TRBV29-1 to TRBJ1-2; 7 positions agree with TRBD1. The trim removed 0 bases at V and 3 bases at J, leaving 7 bases unmatched. Germline assignment: CDR1 SQVTM and CDR2 ANQGSEA. The CDR3 length is 15 residues. Based on the CDR3 plus reference TRBV29-1 and TRBJ1-2, the full variable domain is SAVISQKPSRDICQRGTSLTIQCQVDSQVTMMFWYRQQPGQSLTLIATANQGSEATYESGFVIDKFPISRPNLTFSTLTVSNMSPEDSSIYLCSVEEPDRVDYGYTFGSGTRLTVV.

This clonotype was seen more than once but under ten times. This CDR3 is CASSLESGGRNTEAFF. The CDR3 DNA is TGCGCCAGCAGCTTAGAATCGGGGGGCCGGAACACTGAAGCTTTCTTT. This chain uses TRBV5-1 with TRBJ1-1; weak D call: TRBD1 (6 bases). CDR3 length: 16 residues. V was pared by 2 bases and J by 1 base, with 15 bases between. The V gene's germline CDR1 is SGHRS and CDR2 YFSETQ.

The rearrangement links TRBV7-9 to TRBJ1-1; D remains ambiguous. V was pared by 5 bases and J by 1 base, with 11 bases between. The CDR3 sequence is 14 residues long. Germline CDR1 reads SEHNR; CDR2 reads FQNEAQ (reference sequence). CDR3 sequence: CASSRVDENTEAFF. The CDR3 DNA is TGTGCCAGCAGCCGTGTAGATGAGAACACTGAAGCTTTCTTT.

Concerning this clonotype: This is likely a read error, given that the CDR3 carries no conserved phenylalanine or tryptophan at its end. Because the CDR3's place on the DNA is in doubt, the DNA is left out and the CDR3 is given as listed by TCRdb. The V call is TRBV7-9, the J call TRBJ1-5; the table's D call TRBD1 went unverified against the DNA. Inclusive of both ends, the CDR3 amounts to 18 amino acids. Germline CDR1 and CDR2: SEHNR and FQNEAQ (reference sequence). The CDR3 is CASTSPRDKRAGNHPPHL.

Only a few counts were recorded for this clonotype. V is TRBV24-1 and J is TRBJ2-1; D is perhaps TRBD1 (6 bases). This CDR3 spans 15 amino acids. Trimming stripped 5 bases from V and 6 bases from J, with 16 bases between. Germline V gene sequence: CDR1 KGHDR, CDR2 SFDVKD. CDR3 sequence reads: CATSGTVSIPNEQFF. CDR3 in DNA: TGTGCCACCAGTGGGACAGTGTCGATTCCCAATGAGCAGTTCTTC.

This clonotype was seen more than once but under ten times. The gene calls are TRBV28 and TRBJ2-7, with a tentative D call TRBD1 (5 bases). The CDR3 totals 15 residues. V lost 8 bases, J lost 2 bases, and 19 bases lay in between. Germline CDR1 MDHEN, CDR2 SYDVKM. The CDR3 DNA is TGTGCCAGCCGTGGAAGCGCCGCAGGGACCTACGAGCAGTACTTC. As protein: CASRGSAAGTYEQYF.

The V call is TRBV5-4, the J call TRBJ1-1; 10 nucleotides line up with TRBD1. V lost 4 bases, J lost 5 bases, and 8 bases stayed unmatched. CDR1 and CDR2 (germline): SGHNT, YYREEE (reference sequence). The CDR3 loop spans 15 amino acids. CDR3 nucleotide sequence: TGTGCCAGCAGCCCTGGAGGACAGGGGGGGACTGAAGCTTTCTTT. Amino acids: CASSPGGQGGTEAFF.

This chain connects TRBV12-3 or TRBV12-4 to TRBJ2-6, with D perhaps TRBD1 (6 bases). CDR3 length: 18 residues. V lost 2 bases to trimming and J lost 0 bases, with 14 bases between them. The CDR3: CASSLRTAEFSGANVLTF. CDR3 DNA: TGTGCCAGCAGTTTAAGGACAGCGGAATTCTCTGGGGCCAACGTCCTGACTTTC.

The CDR3 DNA reads as TGTGCCAGCAGTGTTGGCATACCTAACACTGAAGCTTTCTTT. Translated, it gives CASSVGIPNTEAFF. The chain employs TRBV6-1 and TRBJ1-1; D is uncertain. The CDR3 is made up of 14 amino acids. Trimming left V 4 bases short and J 2 bases short, with 11 bases between. Germline V gene sequence: CDR1 MNHNS, CDR2 SASEGT.

To note about this clonotype: Being one base from a much bigger clone, this may be a read error. This chain joins TRBV7-2 and TRBJ2-3, with D maybe TRBD2 (6 bases). The CDR3 extends over 15 amino acids. The V gene's germline CDR1 is SGHTA and CDR2 FQGNSA. The CDR3 coding sequence is TGTGCCAGCAGCTTAGGGAGGGTGAGCACAGAGACGCAGTATTTT. Its protein product is CASSLGRVSTETQYF.

This clonotype was seen more than once but under ten times. The chain couples TRBV5-4 to TRBJ2-1, with D possibly TRBD2 on 6 matching bases. This CDR3 region has 15 residues. Per the germline V gene, CDR1 is SGHNT and CDR2 is YYREEE (reference sequence). The germline V and J ends were trimmed by 1 base and 5 bases, with 13 bases remaining between them. CDR3 coding DNA: TGTGCCAGCAGCTTGCGCGGGCCGGGAGACAATGAGCAGTTCTTC. Amino acids: CASSLRGPGDNEQFF.

A few counts support this clonotype. The chain couples TRBV2 to TRBJ1-1, with TRBD1 matching over 9 bases. This CDR3 contains 16 residues. Trimming removed 8 bases from V and 3 bases from J; junction bases left unmatched: 13. Germline loops: CDR1 SNHLY, CDR2 FYNNEI. CDR3 in amino acids: CASRGTGSFEDTEAFF. The CDR3 DNA reads TGTGCCAGCCGGGGGACAGGGAGTTTTGAGGACACTGAAGCTTTCTTT.

This chain uses TRBV19 with TRBJ2-1, with 7 positions matching TRBD1. The germline V gene has CDR1 LNHDA and CDR2 SQIVND (reference sequence). V shed 7 bases and J 5 bases; nucleotides not matched to a gene: 8. The CDR3 sequence is 14 residues long. The CDR3 loop is CASIWTGGHNEQFF. CDR3 in DNA: TGTGCCAGTATCTGGACAGGTGGCCACAATGAGCAGTTCTTC.

This clonotype was picked up one time. The junction does not match germline at one end; this may be a read error. V is TRBV4-1 and J is TRBJ1-1; a possible D gene is TRBD1 (6 bases). This CDR3 comprises 15 residues. Germline V gives CDR1 MGHRA, CDR2 YSYEKL. For the CDR3, the DNA is TGCGCCAGCAGCCAAGCTTCGAGGGGGAACACGGAAGCTTTCTTT. Amino acids: CASSQASRGNTEAFF.

This clonotype has a handful of counts. This sequence joins TRBV2 and TRBJ2-1; 9 nucleotides agree with TRBD2. The germline V gene encodes CDR1 SNHLY and CDR2 FYNNEI. This CDR3 has 18 amino acids. The trim removed 2 bases at V and 5 bases at J, leaving 13 bases unmatched. The CDR3 bases are TGTGCCAGCAGTGAACGGGGGCGGGGGGGTCCTAGAGACAATGAGCAGTTCTTC. Protein sequence: CASSERGRGGPRDNEQFF.